These T cell receptor beta chains were read from a single sample in a study of blood T cell repertoires in COVID-19. The assay was immunoSEQ multiplex PCR, and TCRdb's table has in-frame clones only and misses some. Of fewer than 300,000 clones listed, 75% to 90% were seen once; the top ten hold 2.6%. The specimen was peripheral blood. These receptors originate from a woman in her 70s with active or convalescent COVID-19. Each CDR3 is given with its conserved first and last residue. Each record gives: V gene, J gene, D gene, clone size, CDR3 length, CDR3 protein, CDR3 DNA. A D gene is named only where the DNA matches it firmly. Clone size is given for some rows only: seen once, a few or many times, or a class if the clone is expanded.

>TRBV10-1|TRBJ2-7|-|-|14
CASSEWAGNDEQYF
TGCGCCAGCAGTGAGTGGGCAGGGAACGACGAGCAGTACTTC
>TRBV6-5|TRBJ2-2|TRBD2|-|16
CASSYYGGRPAGELFF
TGTGCCAGCAGTTACTATGGCGGGAGGCCCGCCGGGGAGCTGTTTTTT
>TRBV7-9|TRBJ1-5|TRBD1|few|15
CASSRGTGDNQPQHF
TGTGCCAGCAGCCGCGGGACAGGGGACAATCAGCCCCAGCATTTT
>TRBV30|TRBJ2-5|TRBD2|-|15
CAWSGVAGGGETQYF
TGTGCCTGGAGTGGGGTAGCGGGGGGCGGAGAGACCCAGTACTTC
>TRBV10-3|TRBJ1-6|-|-|13
CAIRVDRNSPLHF
TGTGCCATCAGAGTAGACAGAAATTCACCCCTCCACTTT
>TRBV5-6|TRBJ1-2|TRBD1|few|13
CASSLRQGDGYTF
TGTGCCAGCAGCCTCCGACAGGGGGATGGCTACACCTTC
>TRBV4-3|TRBJ2-2|-|-|15
CASSHDYQGPGELFF
TGCGCCAGCAGCCATGATTATCAGGGTCCCGGGGAGCTGTTTTTT
>TRBV9|TRBJ2-5|-|many|13
CASSNRVTGTQYF
TGTGCCAGCAGCAACAGGGTAACGGGGACCCAGTACTTC
>TRBV6-5|TRBJ2-3|-|-|14
CASSSGVGTDTQYF
TGTGCCAGCAGCTCCGGGGTTGGCACAGATACGCAGTATTTT
>TRBV12-3/TRBV12-4|TRBJ2-3|TRBD2|-|13
CASSPPSGGARDF
TGTGCCAGCAGTCCTCCCAGCGGGGGGGCTAGGGATTTT
>TRBV25-1|TRBJ1-5|TRBD1|-|15
CASTPRGGAYQPQHF
TGTGCCAGCACCCCCCGAGGGGGCGCATATCAGCCCCAGCATTTT